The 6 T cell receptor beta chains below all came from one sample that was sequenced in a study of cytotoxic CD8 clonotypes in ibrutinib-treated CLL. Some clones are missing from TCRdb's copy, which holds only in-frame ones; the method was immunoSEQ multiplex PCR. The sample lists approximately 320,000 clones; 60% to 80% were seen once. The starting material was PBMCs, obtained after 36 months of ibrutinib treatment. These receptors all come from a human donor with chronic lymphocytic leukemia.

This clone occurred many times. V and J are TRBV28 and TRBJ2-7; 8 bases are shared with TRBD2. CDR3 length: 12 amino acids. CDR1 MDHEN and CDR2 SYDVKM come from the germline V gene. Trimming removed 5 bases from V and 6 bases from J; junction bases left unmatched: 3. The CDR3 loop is CASSSGSGEQYF. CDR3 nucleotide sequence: TGTGCCAGCAGTAGCGGGAGCGGCGAGCAGTACTTC.

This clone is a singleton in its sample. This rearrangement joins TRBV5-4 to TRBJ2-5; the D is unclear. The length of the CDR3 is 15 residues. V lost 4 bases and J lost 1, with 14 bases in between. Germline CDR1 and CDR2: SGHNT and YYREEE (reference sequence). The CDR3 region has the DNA TGTGCCAGCAGCCCAGCGACCCAGGTCCAAGAGACCCAGTACTTC. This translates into CASSPATQVQETQYF.

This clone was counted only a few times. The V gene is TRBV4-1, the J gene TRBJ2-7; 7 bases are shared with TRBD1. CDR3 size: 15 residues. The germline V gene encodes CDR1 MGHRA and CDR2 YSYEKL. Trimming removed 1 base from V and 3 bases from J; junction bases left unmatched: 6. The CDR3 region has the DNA TGCGCCAGCAGCCAAGTCCGGGACAGTATCTACGAGCAGTACTTC. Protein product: CASSQVRDSIYEQYF.

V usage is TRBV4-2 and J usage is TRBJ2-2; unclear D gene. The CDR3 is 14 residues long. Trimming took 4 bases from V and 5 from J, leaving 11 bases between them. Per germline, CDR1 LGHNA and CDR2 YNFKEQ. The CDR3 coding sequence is TGTGCCAGCAGCCCTACGTTCCCAACCGGGGAGCTGTTTTTT. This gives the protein CASSPTFPTGELFF.

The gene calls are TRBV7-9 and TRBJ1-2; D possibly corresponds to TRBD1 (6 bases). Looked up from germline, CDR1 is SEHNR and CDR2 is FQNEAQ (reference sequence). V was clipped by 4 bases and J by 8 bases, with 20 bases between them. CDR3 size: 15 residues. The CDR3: CASSSWSRGEEGYTF. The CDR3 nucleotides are TGTGCCAGCAGCTCATGGAGTAGGGGGGAGGAAGGCTACACCTTC.

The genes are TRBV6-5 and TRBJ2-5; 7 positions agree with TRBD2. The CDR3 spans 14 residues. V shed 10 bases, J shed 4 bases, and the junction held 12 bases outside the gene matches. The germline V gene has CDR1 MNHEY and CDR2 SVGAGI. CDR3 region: CATQRDYPGETQYF. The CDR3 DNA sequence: TGTGCCACGCAGCGGGACTACCCTGGAGAGACCCAGTACTTC.